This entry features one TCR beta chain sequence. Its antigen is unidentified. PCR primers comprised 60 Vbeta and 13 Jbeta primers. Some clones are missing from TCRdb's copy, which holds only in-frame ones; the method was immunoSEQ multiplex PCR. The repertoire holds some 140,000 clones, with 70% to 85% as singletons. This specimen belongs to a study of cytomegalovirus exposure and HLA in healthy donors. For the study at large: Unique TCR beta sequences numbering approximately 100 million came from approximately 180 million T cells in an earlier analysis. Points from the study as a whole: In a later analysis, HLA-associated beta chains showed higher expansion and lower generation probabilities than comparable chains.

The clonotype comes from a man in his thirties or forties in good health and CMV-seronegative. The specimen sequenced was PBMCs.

CDR3 sequence (DNA): TGTGCCAGCAGCCCGGAGGAGAGGGCGAGGAACACTGAAGCTTTCTTT. It is translated as CASSPEERARNTEAFF. V usage is TRBV4-2 and J usage is TRBJ1-1; D not resolved. There are 16 residues in the CDR3. V lost 4 bases and J 1 base, leaving 16 bases between the germline ends. Per the germline V gene, CDR1 is LGHNA and CDR2 is YNFKEQ.